This TCR beta chain is from a study of blood T cells in healthy people across ages. Study-level results: Measured against age, TCR beta diversity per million T cells decreased in a roughly linear manner. What prevented conclusive comparison of naive and antigen-experienced cells was that PBMCs were unsorted.

The length of the CDR3 is 15 residues. The V and J ends lost 6 bases and 4 bases respectively, with 18 bases between them. The germline V gene has CDR1 MDHEN and CDR2 SYDVKM. All donors came from Russia, were Caucasian and healthy, and spanned ages about 6 to 100. Regarding this clonotype: Its antigen remains unidentified.

The second PCR ran about 6 to 11 cycles with a sample-barcoded 5' primer and J-beta primers. Every cDNA molecule bore a tag from a template-switch adaptor containing 12 random nucleotides. One entry per CDR3 protein, called by TCRdb with MiXCR from the 5' RACE reads. The sample has 1,800,000 or so distinct CDR3 sequences, roughly 43% seen once; the top ten hold under 25%. This TCR was recovered from a human donor in good health. What was sequenced was blood. This chain joins TRBV28 and TRBJ1-2; D may be TRBD1 (6 bases). The CDR3 is CASSAPLQGIYGYTF. For the CDR3, the DNA is TGTGCCAGCAGCGCGCCCCTACAGGGTATCTATGGCTACACCTTC.